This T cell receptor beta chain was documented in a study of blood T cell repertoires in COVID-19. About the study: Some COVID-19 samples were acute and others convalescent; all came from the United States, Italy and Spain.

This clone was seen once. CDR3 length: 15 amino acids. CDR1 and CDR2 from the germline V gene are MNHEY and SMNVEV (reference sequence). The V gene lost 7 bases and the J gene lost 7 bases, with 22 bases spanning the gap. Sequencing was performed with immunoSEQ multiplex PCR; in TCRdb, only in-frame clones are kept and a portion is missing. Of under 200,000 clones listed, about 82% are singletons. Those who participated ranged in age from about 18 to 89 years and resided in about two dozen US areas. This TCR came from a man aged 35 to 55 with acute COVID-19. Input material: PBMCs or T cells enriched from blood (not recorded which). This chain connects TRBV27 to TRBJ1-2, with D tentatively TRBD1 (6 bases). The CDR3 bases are TGTGCCAGCACCTCCCTCTCGGCGGGGGGCCCTGGCTACACCTTC. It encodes CASTSLSAGGPGYTF.